This T cell receptor beta chain was profiled in a study of neurological immune-mediated disorders. Described time point: longitudinal time-point 2. This CDR3 comprises 14 residues. Germline CDR1 is SGHAT and CDR2 is FQNNGV. V lost 0 bases, J lost 6 bases, and 8 bases lay in between. TCRdb fed the 5' RACE reads into MiXCR, producing one record per CDR3 protein. The data show 100,000 or so distinct CDR3 sequences, about 13% seen once. This clonotype was seen at least ten times. The source of this sequence is a female donor with HTLV-1-associated myelopathy (HAM/TSP). The rearrangement uses TRBV11-2 and TRBJ2-2; D gene unclear. Input material: PBMCs. The DNA for the CDR3 is TGTGCCAGCAGCTTAGAAGGGTTTGCCGGGGAGCTGTTTTTT. As protein: CASSLEGFAGELFF.